This T cell receptor (beta chain) stems from a study of CD8+ T cells in alopecia areata. Extracted RNA was reverse transcribed into cDNA, the sequencing template. This table comes from immunoSEQ multiplex PCR, and its TCRdb copy is limited to in-frame clones, with some not included. The table shows fewer than 150,000 clones, with roughly four fifths occurring only once. Treatment defined: oral pan-JAK inhibitor, 5-10 mg twice daily. This material consisted of CD8+ T cells sorted from blood, taken at week 4, from a patient treated with tofacitinib. The clonotype comes from a human donor with alopecia areata.

CDR3 sequence: CASSERIGELFF. The CDR3 nucleotides are TGTGCCAGCAGCGAGCGAATCGGGGAGCTGTTTTTT. V usage is TRBV25-1 and J usage is TRBJ2-2; D remains unclear. The germline V and J ends were trimmed by 6 bases and 7 bases, with 9 bases remaining between them. CDR1 and CDR2 from the germline V gene are MGHDK and SYGVNS. The CDR3 runs to 12 residues.